The T cell receptor beta chain under discussion was sequenced for a study of T-cell memory formation after mild COVID-19. The wider study: The TCR clusters were mostly specific to one donor.

cDNA libraries for TCR alpha and TCR beta, carrying sample barcodes and UMIs, came from 5'RACE with constant-segment primers. TCRdb called the 5' RACE reads again in MiXCR, with one record for every CDR3 protein. There are around 310,000 distinct CDR3 sequences in the sample; approximately 15% occur only once, and about 22% lies in the top ten. The source is a man between 18 and 29 years old who had mild COVID-19 (a few samples of this study predate the infection). Cell type and time point are not known. Sequenced input: PBMCs or a T cell subset sorted from them (not recorded which).

CDR3 sequence: CATQGVPDSPLHF. DNA of the CDR3: TGTGCCACCCAGGGGGTACCCGATTCACCCCTCCACTTT. The chain uses TRBV12-3 or TRBV12-4 and TRBJ1-6; 7 positions match TRBD1. The CDR3 length is 13 residues. J was trimmed by 8 bases and V by 10 bases; bases with no gene match: 8.